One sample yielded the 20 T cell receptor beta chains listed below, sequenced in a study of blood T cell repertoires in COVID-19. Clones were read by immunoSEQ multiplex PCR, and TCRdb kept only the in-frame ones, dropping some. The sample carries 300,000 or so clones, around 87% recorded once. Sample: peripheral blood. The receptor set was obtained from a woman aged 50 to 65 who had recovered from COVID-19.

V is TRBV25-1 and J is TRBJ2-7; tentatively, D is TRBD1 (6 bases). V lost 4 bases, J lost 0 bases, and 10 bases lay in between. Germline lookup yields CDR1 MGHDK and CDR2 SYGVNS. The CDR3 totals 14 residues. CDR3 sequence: CASSARGGSYEQYF. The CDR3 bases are TGTGCCAGCAGTGCCCGAGGGGGCTCCTACGAGCAGTACTTC.

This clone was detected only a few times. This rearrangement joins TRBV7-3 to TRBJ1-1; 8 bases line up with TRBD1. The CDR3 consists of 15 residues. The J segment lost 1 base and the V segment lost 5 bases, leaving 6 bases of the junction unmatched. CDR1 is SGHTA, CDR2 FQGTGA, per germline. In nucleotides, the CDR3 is TGTGCCAGCAGCCCCTCCGGGACAGGGAACACTGAAGCTTTCTTT. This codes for CASSPSGTGNTEAFF.

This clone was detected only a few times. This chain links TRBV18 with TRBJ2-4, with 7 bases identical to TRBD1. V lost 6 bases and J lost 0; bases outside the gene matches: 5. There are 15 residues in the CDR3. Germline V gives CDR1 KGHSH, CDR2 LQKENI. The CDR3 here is CASSPDRVAKNIQYF. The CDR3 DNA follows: TGTGCCAGCTCGCCTGACAGGGTAGCCAAAAACATTCAGTACTTC.

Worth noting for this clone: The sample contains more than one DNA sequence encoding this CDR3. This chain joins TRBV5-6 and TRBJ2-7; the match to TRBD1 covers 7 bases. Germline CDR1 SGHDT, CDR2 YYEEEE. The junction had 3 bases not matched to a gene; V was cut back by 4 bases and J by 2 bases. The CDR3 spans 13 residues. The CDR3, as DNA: TGTGCCAGCAGCCCCGGGACAGCCTACGAGCAGTACTTC. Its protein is CASSPGTAYEQYF.

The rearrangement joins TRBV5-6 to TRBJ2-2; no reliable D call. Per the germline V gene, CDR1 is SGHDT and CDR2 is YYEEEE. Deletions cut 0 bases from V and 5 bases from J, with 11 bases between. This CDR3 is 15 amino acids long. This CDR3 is CASSLGANPTGELFF. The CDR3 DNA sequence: TGTGCCAGCAGCTTGGGAGCAAACCCAACCGGGGAGCTGTTTTTT.

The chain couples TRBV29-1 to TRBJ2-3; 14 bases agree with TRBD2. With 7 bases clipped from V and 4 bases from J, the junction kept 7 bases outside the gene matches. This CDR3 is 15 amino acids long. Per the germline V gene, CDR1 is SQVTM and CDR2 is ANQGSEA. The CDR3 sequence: CSDLGLAGGPDTQYF. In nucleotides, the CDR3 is TGCAGCGACCTCGGACTAGCGGGGGGTCCAGATACGCAGTATTTT.

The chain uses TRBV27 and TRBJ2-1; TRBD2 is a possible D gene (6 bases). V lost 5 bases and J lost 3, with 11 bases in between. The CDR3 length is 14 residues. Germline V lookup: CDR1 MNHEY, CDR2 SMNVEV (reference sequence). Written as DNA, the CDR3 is TGTGCCAGCAGTCCCCAGGGACTCTACAATGAGCAGTTCTTC. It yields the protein CASSPQGLYNEQFF.

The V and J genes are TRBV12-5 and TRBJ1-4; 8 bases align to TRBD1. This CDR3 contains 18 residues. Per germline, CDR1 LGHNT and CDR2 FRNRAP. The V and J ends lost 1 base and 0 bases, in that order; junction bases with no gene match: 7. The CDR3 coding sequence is TGTGCTAGTGGTTTGGGACAGGGGTTCTCGGCAACTAATGAAAAACTGTTTTTT. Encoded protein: CASGLGQGFSATNEKLFF.

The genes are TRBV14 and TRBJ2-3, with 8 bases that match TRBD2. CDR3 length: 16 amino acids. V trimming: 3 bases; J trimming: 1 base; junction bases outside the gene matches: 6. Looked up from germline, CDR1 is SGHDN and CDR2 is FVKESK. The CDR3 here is CASSQPRAGGTDTQYF. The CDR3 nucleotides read TGTGCCAGCAGCCAGCCCCGAGCGGGGGGCACAGATACGCAGTATTTT.

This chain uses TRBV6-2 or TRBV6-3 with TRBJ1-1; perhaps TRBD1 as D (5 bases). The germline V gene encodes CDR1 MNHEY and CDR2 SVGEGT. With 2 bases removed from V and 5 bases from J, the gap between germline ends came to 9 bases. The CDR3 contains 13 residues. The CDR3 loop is CASSYQGSTEAFF. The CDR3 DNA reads TGTGCCAGCAGTTACCAGGGATCGACTGAAGCTTTCTTT.

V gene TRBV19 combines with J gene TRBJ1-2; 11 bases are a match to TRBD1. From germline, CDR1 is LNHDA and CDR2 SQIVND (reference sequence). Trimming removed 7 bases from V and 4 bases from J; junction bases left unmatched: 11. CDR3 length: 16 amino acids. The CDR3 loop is CASMGTGGFGGYGYTF. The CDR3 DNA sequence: TGTGCCAGTATGGGGACAGGGGGATTCGGGGGCTATGGCTACACCTTC.

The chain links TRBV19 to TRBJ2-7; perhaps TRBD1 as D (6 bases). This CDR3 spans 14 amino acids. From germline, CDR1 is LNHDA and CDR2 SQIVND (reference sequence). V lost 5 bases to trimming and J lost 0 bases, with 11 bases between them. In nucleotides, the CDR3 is TGTGCCAGTAGTGCTACAGGGAACTCCTACGAGCAGTACTTC. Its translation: CASSATGNSYEQYF.

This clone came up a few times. DNA of the CDR3: TGCGCCAGCAGCCGCCAGGGGGTAGAGCAAGAGACCCAGTACTTC. Protein sequence: CASSRQGVEQETQYF. The chain recombines TRBV5-1 with TRBJ2-5, with 7 bases lining up with TRBD1. The CDR3 consists of 15 residues. V trimming: 4 bases; J trimming: 2 bases; junction bases outside the gene matches: 8. The V gene's germline CDR1 is SGHRS and CDR2 YFSETQ.

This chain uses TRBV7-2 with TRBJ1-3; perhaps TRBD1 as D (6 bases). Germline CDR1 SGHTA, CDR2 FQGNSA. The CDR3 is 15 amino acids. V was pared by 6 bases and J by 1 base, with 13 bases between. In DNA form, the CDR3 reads TGTGCCAGCAGTCAGGGGCAGGCTTCTGGAAACACCATATATTTT. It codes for CASSQGQASGNTIYF.

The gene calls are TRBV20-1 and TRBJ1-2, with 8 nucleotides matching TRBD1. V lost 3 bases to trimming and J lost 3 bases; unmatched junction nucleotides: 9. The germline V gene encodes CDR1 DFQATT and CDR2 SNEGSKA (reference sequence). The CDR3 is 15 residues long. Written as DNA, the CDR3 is TGCAGTGCTAGTACCGGGACAGGCGGTGACTATGGCTACACCTTC. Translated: CSASTGTGGDYGYTF.

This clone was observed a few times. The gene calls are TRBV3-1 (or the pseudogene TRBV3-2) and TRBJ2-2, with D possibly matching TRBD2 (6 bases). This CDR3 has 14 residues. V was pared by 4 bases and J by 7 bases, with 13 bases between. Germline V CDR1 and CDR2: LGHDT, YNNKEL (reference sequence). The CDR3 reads CASSRGLGLGELFF. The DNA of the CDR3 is TGTGCCAGCAGCCGAGGGTTGGGACTCGGGGAGCTGTTTTTT.

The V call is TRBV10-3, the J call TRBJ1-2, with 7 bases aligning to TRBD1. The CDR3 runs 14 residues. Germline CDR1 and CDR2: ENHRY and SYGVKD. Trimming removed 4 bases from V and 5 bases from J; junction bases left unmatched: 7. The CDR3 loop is CAISGWDSTYGYTF. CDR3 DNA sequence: TGTGCCATCAGTGGATGGGACAGTACATATGGCTACACCTTC.

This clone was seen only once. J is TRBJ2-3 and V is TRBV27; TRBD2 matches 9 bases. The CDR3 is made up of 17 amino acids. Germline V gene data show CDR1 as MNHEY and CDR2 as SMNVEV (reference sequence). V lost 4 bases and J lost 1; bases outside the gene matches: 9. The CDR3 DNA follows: TGTGCCAGCAGTTCCCTTTCCTTAGCGGGAGGCACAGATACGCAGTATTTT. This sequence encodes CASSSLSLAGGTDTQYF.

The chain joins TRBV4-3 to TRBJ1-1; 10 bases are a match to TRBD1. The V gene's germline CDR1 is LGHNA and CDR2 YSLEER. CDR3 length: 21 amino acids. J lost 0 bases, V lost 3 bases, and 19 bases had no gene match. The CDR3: CASSQGLYRQGARRVNTEAFF. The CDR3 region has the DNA TGCGCCAGCAGCCAGGGTCTCTATCGACAGGGGGCTAGGAGGGTGAACACTGAAGCTTTCTTT.

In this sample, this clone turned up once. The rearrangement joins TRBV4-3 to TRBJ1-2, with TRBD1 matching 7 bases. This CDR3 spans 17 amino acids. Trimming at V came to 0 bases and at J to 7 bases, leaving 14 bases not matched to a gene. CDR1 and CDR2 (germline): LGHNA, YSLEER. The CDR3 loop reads CASSQETGYISLIGYTF. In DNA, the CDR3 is TGCGCCAGCAGCCAAGAGACAGGGTATATCTCTCTCATTGGCTACACCTTC.